This TCR beta chain derives from a study of control samples from healthy donors and cancer patients. V shed 1 base and J shed 3 bases, with 12 bases lying between them. This CDR3 spans 15 amino acids. Looked up from germline, CDR1 is SGHDN and CDR2 is FVKESK. Profiled with immunoSEQ multiplex PCR; TCRdb holds only in-frame clones, not every one. The sample lists around 80,000 clones; 80% to 90% were seen once. Specimen: blood. The sequence derives from a middle-aged man in good health. The rearrangement links TRBV14 to TRBJ1-2; D is possibly TRBD1 (5 bases). The CDR3 region has the DNA TGTGCCAGCAGCCAAGGAATCGGGGCCGACTATGGCTACACCTTC. It specifies CASSQGIGADYGYTF.